The rows below give T cell receptor beta chains drawn from one sample of a study of OX40 agonist ivuxolimab in advanced cancers. Using immunoSEQ multiplex PCR, the repertoire was profiled, and TCRdb retains in-frame clones only, with some absent. The sample contains some 95,000 clones, about 85% of which appear only once. The specimen was CD4+ or CD8+ T cells sorted from blood, collected in a trial of the OX40 agonist ivuxolimab. These receptors all stem from an adult with an advanced solid tumor such as melanoma, head and neck, liver or kidney cancer. Both conserved end residues are part of each CDR3. Each record gives: CDR3 protein, D gene, clone size, V gene. A D gene is named only where the DNA matches it firmly. Expanded clones are given a class, and other clones once, few, many or no size at all.

CASSFHYSGSGNEQFF TRBD2 - TRBV7-8
CAISGAYEQYF - - TRBV10-3
CASSPRRVSQETQYF - - TRBV7-9
CASSQPTGRLSGNTIYF - - TRBV5-4
CASSLHGLAGTDEQFF TRBD2 once TRBV7-9
CASSRTVSQPQHF - - TRBV9
CASSAGLAGGGAYEQYF TRBD2 once TRBV11-2
CASSYAPTGPYEQYF TRBD1 - TRBV7-2
CASSSPRQKNTEAFF - - TRBV11-3
CASSWSLGEQYF - - TRBV2
CASRRGPTDTQYF - - TRBV27
CASSAGLAGVSEQYF TRBD2 - TRBV19
CASSLGRLNTQYF - once TRBV5-8
CASSKIGTVNTEAFF TRBD1 - TRBV5-6
CASLKKVNTEAFF - - TRBV6-6
CASSLVSLSADVFEEQYF - - TRBV5-6
CASSRGPLMYF - - TRBV19
CASSQGTPPYEQYF - - TRBV7-9
CASSQAPGQGAYEQYF TRBD1 - TRBV4-1
CASSLTEGGGELFF - - TRBV28
CASSLLGRPEAFF - - TRBV28
CASSLDSNEQYF - - TRBV5-8
CASSRTFYGYTF - few TRBV6-1
CASSKARYYGYTF - - TRBV6-5
CASRLVRGGDEDRAAPFTEAFF - - TRBV12-2
CATTTTQGGSEAFF - - TRBV6-1
CASSTRQGSSGNTIYF TRBD1 - TRBV6-6
CAISEGQGADTQYF TRBD1 - TRBV10-3
CASSHPASFHTEAFF - - TRBV14
CASSPYGYTF - few TRBV6-5
CASGVQRDGQYF TRBD2 - TRBV27
CASSEAGWVRASPRNIQYF - - TRBV6-1
CASSVIGGTSYNEQFF - - TRBV19
CASSPDRFSNGYTF TRBD1 - TRBV4-1
CASRPGSSYNSPLHF - - TRBV13